The 20 T cell receptor beta chains below come from one sample, sequenced in a study of blood T cell repertoires in COVID-19. Libraries were prepared by immunoSEQ multiplex PCR; TCRdb keeps only in-frame clonotypes and omits some of them. The sample has 120,000 or so clones, 85% to 90% seen once; the top ten hold 2% to 2.5%. Sample: peripheral blood. The source of these receptors is a woman aged 45-65 years with acute or convalescent COVID-19.

The chain recombines TRBV11-2 with TRBJ2-5; 11 bases map to TRBD1. Germline V CDR1 and CDR2: SGHAT, FQNNGV. The CDR3 is made up of 16 amino acids. Trimming at V came to 0 bases and at J to 5 bases, leaving 5 bases not matched to a gene. DNA for the CDR3: TGTGCCAGCAGCTTAGACCGGACAGGGGGCGGGGAGACCCAGTACTTC. Encoded protein: CASSLDRTGGGETQYF.

The chain uses TRBV27 and TRBJ1-4, with 7 bases that match TRBD1. V dropped 5 bases and J dropped 7; count of bases not matched to a gene: 10. Germline V gene data show CDR1 as MNHEY and CDR2 as SMNVEV (reference sequence). The CDR3 runs to 15 residues. The CDR3 DNA is TGTGCCAGCAGTCCATACAGGGGTGTTAGTGAAAAACTGTTTTTT. It encodes CASSPYRGVSEKLFF.

The rearrangement uses TRBV9 and TRBJ2-1, with 7 bases matching TRBD1. Germline-derived CDR1 and CDR2 are SGDLS and YYNGEE. J gave up 1 base and V 4 bases, and 5 bases lay outside the gene matches. The CDR3 contains 15 residues. The CDR3 DNA sequence: TGTGCCAGCAGCCCCGAGGGACAGTCCTACAATGAGCAGTTCTTC. It codes for CASSPEGQSYNEQFF.

The chain has TRBV4-3 and TRBJ1-1; D is ambiguous. Trimming shortened V by 4 bases and J by 6 bases, and 12 bases separated the two germline ends. Per the germline V gene, CDR1 is LGHNA and CDR2 is YSLEER. This CDR3 contains 13 residues. CDR3: CASSRIPSAEAFF. DNA of the CDR3: TGCGCCAGCAGCCGCATCCCCTCGGCTGAAGCTTTCTTT.

This clone was found a few times. The chain combines TRBV7-9 with TRBJ1-1, with a tentative D call TRBD1 (6 bases). The V gene's germline CDR1 is SEHNR and CDR2 FQNEAQ (reference sequence). CDR3 length: 13 residues. Deletions cut 5 bases from V and 11 bases from J, with 18 bases between. Here the CDR3 DNA reads TGTGCCAGCAGCGTGGACAGCCCATTGGCGGCTTTCTTT. Translating gives CASSVDSPLAAFF.

V and J are TRBV10-3 and TRBJ1-1; 8 nucleotides align to TRBD1. The J segment lost 1 base and the V segment lost 7 bases, leaving 8 bases of the junction unmatched. Germline V gene sequence: CDR1 ENHRY, CDR2 SYGVKD. The CDR3 is made up of 15 amino acids. The CDR3 DNA is TGTGCCATCACCAGACGGACAGGGCCGAACACTGAAGCTTTCTTT. It is translated as CAITRRTGPNTEAFF.

CDR3 amino acids: CASSIGTGGNTIYF. The CDR3 region has the DNA TGCGCCAGCAGCATCGGGACAGGTGGAAACACCATATATTTT. The V and J genes are TRBV5-1 and TRBJ1-3; 8 nucleotides match TRBD1. Germline assignment: CDR1 SGHRS and CDR2 YFSETQ. Trimming cost V 4 bases and J 3 bases; bases outside gene matches: 3. The CDR3 has 14 amino acids.

The V and J genes are TRBV7-9 and TRBJ2-1; D remains unclear. This CDR3 is 11 amino acids long. V lost 5 bases, J lost 13 bases, and 12 bases lay in between. The V gene's germline CDR1 is SEHNR and CDR2 FQNEAQ (reference sequence). The CDR3 DNA is TGTGCCAGCAGCCCCTTTGGCCCCCAGTTCTTC. Translating it yields CASSPFGPQFF.

The gene calls are TRBV4-3 and TRBJ1-4; D might be TRBD1 (6 bases). The CDR3 runs 14 residues. Trimming shortened V by 3 bases and J by 8 bases, and 13 bases separated the two germline ends. Per the germline V gene, CDR1 is LGHNA and CDR2 is YSLEER. The CDR3 spells CASSQGAGREKLFF. Here the CDR3 DNA reads TGCGCCAGCAGCCAGGGGGCGGGTAGAGAAAAACTGTTTTTT.

The CDR3 spells CASSSLGSFDGYTF. The CDR3 DNA reads as TGTGCCAGCAGCTCCCTAGGTTCTTTTGATGGCTACACCTTC. The chain couples TRBV9 to TRBJ1-2, with D unresolved. Germline assignment: CDR1 SGDLS and CDR2 YYNGEE. The CDR3 is 14 residues long. V lost 4 bases and J 6 bases, leaving 16 bases between the germline ends. Combining the CDR3 with reference TRBV9 and TRBJ1-2 gives the whole variable domain DSGVTQTPKHLITATGQRVTLRCSPRSGDLSVYWYQQSLDQGLQFLIQYYNGEERAKGNILERFSAQQFPDLHSELNLSSLELGDSALYFCASSSLGSFDGYTFGSGTRLTVV.

This rearrangement joins TRBV2 to TRBJ1-2, with D maybe TRBD1 (6 bases). This CDR3 has 14 residues. The germline V and J ends were trimmed by 7 bases and 4 bases, with 16 bases remaining between them. CDR1 and CDR2 (germline): SNHLY, FYNNEI. CDR3 DNA sequence: TGTGCCAGCACCCAGTTGGCAGGGGCCTATGGCTACACCTTC. This translates into CASTQLAGAYGYTF.

This chain uses TRBV3-1 (or the pseudogene TRBV3-2) with TRBJ1-5; D uncertain. CDR3 length: 15 amino acids. Germline CDR1 is LGHDT and CDR2 is YNNKEL (reference sequence). With 1 base removed from V and 6 bases from J, the gap between germline ends came to 13 bases. CDR3 protein: CASSQGQASSQPQHF. The CDR3 DNA sequence: TGTGCCAGCAGCCAAGGGCAGGCGAGTAGTCAGCCCCAGCATTTT.

In this sample, this clone turned up a few times. The V and J genes are TRBV19 and TRBJ2-3; TRBD2 matches 7 bases. The CDR3 contains 14 residues. Germline trimming cut 6 bases from V and 2 bases from J; bases unmatched to any gene: 5. Germline assignment: CDR1 LNHDA and CDR2 SQIVND (reference sequence). This CDR3 reads CASRKRDHTDTQYF. CDR3 bases: TGTGCCAGTAGAAAGCGGGACCACACAGATACGCAGTATTTT. Full variable domain (missing parts from reference TRBV19 and TRBJ2-3): DGGITQSPKYLFRKEGQNVTLSCEQNLNHDAMYWYRQDPGQGLRLIYYSQIVNDFQKGDIAEGYSVSREKKESFPLTVTSAQKNPTAFYLCASRKRDHTDTQYFGPGTRLTVL.

This clone was seen once. This rearrangement joins TRBV13 to TRBJ1-1, with a weak D call TRBD1 (5 bases). This CDR3 spans 16 amino acids. Germline values: CDR1 PRHDT, CDR2 FYEKMQ (reference sequence). The ends were cut back, 0 bases at V and 4 bases at J, with 15 bases in the middle. For the CDR3, the DNA is TGTGCCAGCAGCTTAGGCCCGGGGGTGGTGGGCACTGAAGCTTTCTTT. Translating it yields CASSLGPGVVGTEAFF.

This clone was seen only once. The V call is TRBV11-3, the J call TRBJ2-7, with 11 bases matching TRBD1. Looked up from germline, CDR1 is SGHNT and CDR2 is YENEEA. Trimming took 0 bases from V and 2 from J; bases not matched to a gene: 3. The CDR3 is made up of 16 amino acids. DNA for the CDR3: TGTGCCAGCAGCTTAGAATGGGGACAGGGGGCCTACGAGCAGTACTTC. Translated, it gives CASSLEWGQGAYEQYF. The complete variable domain, with remaining parts taken from reference TRBV11-3 and TRBJ2-7, reads EAGVVQSPRYKIIEKKQPVAFWCNPISGHNTLYWYLQNLGQGPELLIRYENEEAVDDSQLPKDRFSAERLKGVDSTLKIQPAELGDSAVYLCASSLEWGQGAYEQYFGPGTRLTVT.

This clone was observed a single time. The CDR3: CAITPTGGSGNTIYF. DNA for the CDR3: TGTGCCATCACCCCGACAGGAGGCTCTGGAAACACCATATATTTT. The rearrangement uses TRBV10-3 and TRBJ1-3; D possibly corresponds to TRBD1 (6 bases). This CDR3 is 15 amino acids long. V lost 7 bases and J lost 0, with 13 bases in between. Germline lookup yields CDR1 ENHRY and CDR2 SYGVKD.

The chain employs TRBV7-9 and TRBJ1-4; D ambiguous. The germline CDR1 and CDR2 sequences are SEHNR and FQNEAQ (reference sequence). Deletions cut 4 bases from V and 1 base from J, with 13 bases between. There are 16 residues in the CDR3. The CDR3 is CASSSRTGKTNEKLFF. The DNA of the CDR3 is TGTGCCAGCAGCTCGCGGACGGGAAAAACTAATGAAAAACTGTTTTTT.

The CDR3 loop reads CASSPLEVSSYNSPLHF. CDR3 coding DNA: TGTGCCAGCTCACCACTTGAGGTTAGCTCCTATAATTCACCCCTCCACTTT. The rearrangement uses TRBV18 and TRBJ1-6; no reliable D call. Germline V gene lookup returns CDR1 KGHSH and CDR2 LQKENI. Trimming pared 1 base from V and 0 bases from J, leaving 10 bases between. The CDR3 contains 17 residues.

J is TRBJ2-7 and V is TRBV7-2; TRBD2 matches 15 bases. CDR1 and CDR2 (germline): SGHTA, FQGNSA. V trimming: 5 bases; J trimming: 6 bases; junction bases outside the gene matches: 8. The CDR3 extends over 16 amino acids. Here the CDR3 reads CASSLGLAGGPSEQYF. The CDR3 DNA follows: TGTGCCAGCAGCCTCGGACTAGCGGGGGGGCCTTCCGAGCAGTACTTC.

This clone was detected a few times. This chain connects TRBV5-1 to TRBJ1-5; 8 bases map to TRBD1. Germline V lookup: CDR1 SGHRS, CDR2 YFSETQ. The CDR3 has 15 amino acids. After removal of 4 bases from V and 1 base from J, the junction contained 4 bases not matched to a gene. CDR3 nucleotides: TGCGCCAGCAGCCCGGGGACAGGAAGCAATCAGCCCCAGCATTTT. This sequence encodes CASSPGTGSNQPQHF.